The 30 T cell receptor beta chains in this list originate from one sample, sequenced in a study of cytomegalovirus exposure and HLA in healthy donors. PCR used 60 Vbeta primers and 13 Jbeta primers. Sequencing used immunoSEQ multiplex PCR; TCRdb keeps in-frame clones, though not all of them. The sample shows 100,000 to 150,000 clones, nearly 80% of them seen only once. Sequenced: PBMCs. These TCRs come from a male donor in good health and CMV-seronegative.

The chain links TRBV30 to TRBJ2-4, with D possibly being TRBD2 (6 bases). V was trimmed by 2 bases and J by 3 bases, leaving 8 bases between them. Per germline, CDR1 GTSNPN and CDR2 SVGIG (reference sequence). The length of the CDR3 is 13 residues. CDR3 sequence: CAWSLGGKNIQYF. CDR3 bases: TGTGCCTGGAGTCTGGGGGGCAAAAACATTCAGTACTTC.

This clone was detected only a few times. This chain connects TRBV2 to TRBJ1-1; no firm D call. V was shortened by 1 base and J by 0 bases, with 9 bases between the two germline ends. Germline CDR1 SNHLY, CDR2 FYNNEI. This CDR3 region has 15 residues. The CDR3 protein is CASSEGGLMNTEAFF. The CDR3 nucleotides are TGTGCCAGCAGTGAAGGAGGGCTTATGAACACTGAAGCTTTCTTT. The entire variable domain, with the rest obtained from reference TRBV2 and TRBJ1-1, is as follows: EPEVTQTPSHQVTQMGQEVILRCVPISNHLYFYWYRQILGQKVEFLVSFYNNEISEKSEIFDDQFSVERPDGSNFTLKIRSTKLEDSAMYFCASSEGGLMNTEAFFGQGTRLTVV.

The rearrangement uses TRBV14 and TRBJ2-7; 8 bases map to TRBD1. Losses at the gene ends were 1 base for V and 6 bases for J; bases not matched to a gene: 14. Looked up from germline, CDR1 is SGHDN and CDR2 is FVKESK. The length of the CDR3 is 17 residues. CDR3 region: CASSQVPPGQAVREQYF. DNA of the CDR3: TGTGCCAGCAGCCAAGTTCCCCCGGGACAGGCGGTCCGCGAGCAGTACTTC.

The chain combines TRBV19 with TRBJ2-3, with D maybe TRBD2 (6 bases). Germline CDR1 and CDR2: LNHDA and SQIVND (reference sequence). CDR3 size: 13 residues. The V end was cut by 5 bases, the J end by 3 bases, with 9 bases between. CDR3 bases: TGTGCCAGTAGTGGAGGGGATACAGATACGCAGTATTTT. Encoded protein: CASSGGDTDTQYF.

This clone was detected a few times. V gene TRBV5-6 combines with J gene TRBJ2-1; D may be TRBD1 (6 bases). Trimming took off 4 bases at V and 3 bases at J, with 17 bases between the two ends. In germline, CDR1 is SGHDT, CDR2 YYEEEE. The CDR3 covers 16 residues. The CDR3 protein is CASSQLGQTDYNEQFF. For the CDR3, the DNA is TGTGCCAGCAGCCAACTCGGACAGACCGACTACAATGAGCAGTTCTTC.

This clone was counted only a few times. The chain recombines TRBV5-4 with TRBJ1-1; 7 bases line up with TRBD1. After removal of 4 bases from V and 8 bases from J, the junction contained 11 bases not matched to a gene. The CDR3 spans 14 residues. Germline loops: CDR1 SGHNT, CDR2 YYREEE (reference sequence). CDR3 DNA sequence: TGTGCCAGCAGCGGCGGGGACAGACCTTCCGAAGCTTTCTTT. This translates into CASSGGDRPSEAFF.

The V and J genes are TRBV7-8 and TRBJ1-5; 8 positions match TRBD1. CDR3 size: 16 residues. Germline lookup yields CDR1 SGHVS and CDR2 FQNEAQ. With V trimmed by 5 bases and J by 4 bases, 10 bases remained unmatched. CDR3 sequence (DNA): TGTGCCAGCAGCCCGGTCCGGGACAGGAAAAATCAGCCCCAGCATTTT. Its translation: CASSPVRDRKNQPQHF.

The chain joins TRBV11-1 to TRBJ1-1; no definite D call. The CDR3 contains 13 residues. The ends were cut back, 5 bases at V and 2 bases at J, with 9 bases in the middle. Germline CDR1 and CDR2: SGHAT and FQDESV (reference sequence). The CDR3 bases are TGTGCCAGCAGCCTAGGGCCTAACACTGAAGCTTTCTTT. This translates into CASSLGPNTEAFF.

The rearrangement joins TRBV6-1 to TRBJ2-2; 7 positions match TRBD2. CDR3 length equals 15 residues. Germline V lookup: CDR1 MNHNS, CDR2 SASEGT. Germline trimming cut 2 bases from V and 5 bases from J; bases unmatched to any gene: 5. CDR3 loop: CASSEPGLPTGELFF. The CDR3 nucleotides are TGTGCCAGCAGTGAACCGGGACTACCAACCGGGGAGCTGTTTTTT.

This chain uses TRBV11-1 with TRBJ1-1; D perhaps matches TRBD1 (6 bases). Between the trimmed V and J ends, which lost 8 bases and 5 bases, there was a span of 15 bases. This CDR3 is 13 amino acids long. Germline assignment: CDR1 SGHAT and CDR2 FQDESV (reference sequence). In DNA, the CDR3 is TGTGCCAGCCTCCTAGCAGGGGTTACTGAAGCTTTCTTT. Protein sequence: CASLLAGVTEAFF.

The chain recombines TRBV30 with TRBJ1-1; D ambiguous. The CDR3 sequence is 10 residues long. With 2 bases removed from V and 6 bases from J, the gap between germline ends came to 4 bases. The germline CDR1 and CDR2 sequences are GTSNPN and SVGIG (reference sequence). Here the CDR3 DNA reads TGTGCCTGGAGTCGTCCTGAAGCTTTCTTT. Amino acid sequence: CAWSRPEAFF.

The chain uses TRBV5-1 and TRBJ2-5; a possible D gene is TRBD2 (7 bases). This CDR3 contains 15 residues. Germline-derived CDR1 and CDR2 are SGHRS and YFSETQ. The V end was cut by 6 bases, the J end by 5 bases, with 20 bases between. The CDR3 loop is CASTLRGPRGETQYF. CDR3 in DNA: TGCGCCAGCACCCTGCGGGGGCCTCGGGGTGAGACCCAGTACTTC.

This chain joins TRBV6-5 and TRBJ2-7; TRBD2 aligns across 8 bases. J gave up 7 bases and V 11 bases, and 7 bases lay outside the gene matches. The CDR3 loop spans 11 amino acids. Germline V gives CDR1 MNHEY, CDR2 SVGAGI. The CDR3, as DNA: TGTGCCTCGGGAGGGGCGCGTGAGCAGTACTTC. This encodes CASGGAREQYF.

This chain connects TRBV19 to TRBJ1-5, with 8 bases aligning to TRBD1. Trimming at V came to 5 bases and at J to 1 base, leaving 4 bases not matched to a gene. Germline values: CDR1 LNHDA, CDR2 SQIVND (reference sequence). This CDR3 comprises 15 residues. The CDR3 nucleotides read TGTGCCAGTAGTTTAGGACAGGGCAGCAATCAGCCCCAGCATTTT. This translates into CASSLGQGSNQPQHF.

The chain uses TRBV5-1 and TRBJ2-5; 12 nucleotides agree with TRBD2. J gave up 5 bases and V 4 bases, and 18 bases lay outside the gene matches. The CDR3 is 19 residues long. Germline CDR1 is SGHRS and CDR2 is YFSETQ. The CDR3 DNA sequence: TGCGCCAGCAGCCCACCCCCCGCAGGGACTAGCGGGCCCAAGGAGACCCAGTACTTC. It specifies CASSPPPAGTSGPKETQYF.

This rearrangement joins TRBV7-8 to TRBJ1-2; 8 positions match TRBD1. The CDR3 loop spans 14 amino acids. After removal of 3 bases from V and 4 bases from J, the junction contained 4 bases not matched to a gene. Per germline, CDR1 SGHVS and CDR2 FQNEAQ. Written as DNA, the CDR3 is TGTGCCAGCAGCTTGGACAGGGTCTCCTATGGCTACACCTTC. Translating gives CASSLDRVSYGYTF.

The V call is TRBV10-3, the J call TRBJ1-1; no clear D. CDR1 and CDR2 from the germline V gene are ENHRY and SYGVKD. The CDR3 loop spans 16 amino acids. Trimming removed 2 bases from V and 1 base from J, with 14 bases in between. The CDR3 coding sequence is TGTGCCATCAGTGAGGCTCCTAGGTCGGGGAACACTGAAGCTTTCTTT. Its translation: CAISEAPRSGNTEAFF.

J is TRBJ1-4 and V is TRBV19, with D possibly matching TRBD1 (5 bases). CDR1 and CDR2 from the germline V gene are LNHDA and SQIVND (reference sequence). This CDR3 spans 15 amino acids. Trimming shortened V by 7 bases and J by 6 bases, and 18 bases separated the two germline ends. CDR3 nucleotides: TGTGCCAGTACCACCAGGGACGGAGGGTATGAAAAACTGTTTTTT. Amino acids: CASTTRDGGYEKLFF.

Written as DNA, the CDR3 is TGTGCCAGCAGGCGGGCGAGAGAGACCCAGTACTTC. Translating it yields CASRRARETQYF. The chain couples TRBV6-5 to TRBJ2-5; TRBD2 is a possible D gene (5 bases). This CDR3 has 12 residues. Trimming cost V 6 bases and J 4 bases, with 9 bases left between them. Germline V gene data show CDR1 as MNHEY and CDR2 as SVGAGI.

In regard to this clone: This sequence may be a read error, since a much larger clone differs from it by one base. The chain carries TRBV2 and TRBJ2-1, with 10 bases identical to TRBD2. This CDR3 spans 16 amino acids. Trimming at V came to 2 bases and at J to 3 bases, leaving 4 bases not matched to a gene. Germline V CDR1 and CDR2: SNHLY, FYNNEI. CDR3 sequence (DNA): TGTGCCAGCAGTGAAACAGCGGGGGGGTTCTACAATGAGCAGTTCTTC. As protein: CASSETAGGFYNEQFF.

This clone was counted between two and nine times. The gene calls are TRBV6-6 and TRBJ1-6; possible D gene TRBD1, 6 bases. This CDR3 comprises 14 residues. Germline CDR1 reads MNHNY; CDR2 reads SVGAGI (reference sequence). V shed 5 bases and J shed 10 bases, with 15 bases lying between them. CDR3 in amino acids: CASSHRDARSPLHF. CDR3 bases: TGTGCCAGCAGTCACAGGGACGCTAGATCACCCCTCCACTTT.

This clone was seen more than once but under ten times. The chain recombines TRBV10-2 with TRBJ1-2; D might be TRBD1 (6 bases). V lost 6 bases and J 3 bases, leaving 8 bases between the germline ends. The germline gives CDR1 WSHSY, CDR2 SAAADI. The CDR3 has 12 amino acids. The CDR3 spells CASRQGDYGYTF. The CDR3 region has the DNA TGCGCCAGCAGACAGGGAGACTATGGCTACACCTTC.

The chain joins TRBV7-3 to TRBJ2-2; D perhaps matches TRBD1 (5 bases). Germline V CDR1 and CDR2: SGHTA, FQGTGA. The V gene lost 3 bases and the J gene lost 7 bases, with 12 bases spanning the gap. The CDR3 loop spans 14 amino acids. For the CDR3, the DNA is TGTGCCAGCAGCTTGGCCAGGGAAAACGGGGAGCTGTTTTTT. Amino acids: CASSLARENGELFF.

This clone occurred a few times. This rearrangement joins TRBV6-1 to TRBJ2-7, with TRBD1 matching over 7 bases. Per the germline V gene, CDR1 is MNHNS and CDR2 is SASEGT. With 7 bases clipped from V and 5 bases from J, the junction kept 8 bases outside the gene matches. CDR3 size: 13 residues. CDR3 amino acids: CASNIQGWNEQYF. Written as DNA, the CDR3 is TGTGCCAGCAATATACAGGGGTGGAACGAGCAGTACTTC.

The chain carries TRBV11-3 and TRBJ2-1; TRBD2 agrees at 11 bases. V shed 1 base and J 8 bases; nucleotides not matched to a gene: 13. CDR3 length: 18 amino acids. From germline, CDR1 is SGHNT and CDR2 YENEEA. CDR3 nucleotides: TGTGCCAGCAGCTTAGGTGTAGCGGGGGGGCCCTTCTCGGATGAGCAGTTCTTC. The encoded protein is CASSLGVAGGPFSDEQFF.

The J gene is TRBJ2-2, the V gene TRBV2; 8 bases align to TRBD2. V shed 8 bases and J 5 bases; nucleotides not matched to a gene: 10. CDR1 is SNHLY, CDR2 FYNNEI, per germline. The CDR3 consists of 15 residues. The CDR3 nucleotides are TGTGCCAGCGAGGGCGGGGCGGGGGGTACCGGGGAGCTGTTTTTT. Its protein is CASEGGAGGTGELFF.

J is TRBJ1-6 and V is TRBV10-2; TRBD1 agrees at 7 bases. CDR1 is WSHSY and CDR2 is SAAADI in the germline V gene. V gave up 3 bases and J gave up 7 bases; unmatched junction bases: 6. This CDR3 comprises 15 residues. CDR3 region: CASSEQGLGNSPLHF. The CDR3 coding sequence is TGCGCCAGCAGTGAACAGGGGTTAGGAAATTCACCCCTCCACTTT.

The V call is TRBV5-1, the J call TRBJ2-2, with a tentative D call TRBD2 (5 bases). Trimming removed 5 bases at V and 5 bases at J, with 7 bases between. The CDR3 consists of 12 residues. Germline values: CDR1 SGHRS, CDR2 YFSETQ. The CDR3 DNA sequence: TGCGCCAGCAGACCGGGGACCGGGGAGCTGTTTTTT. It is translated as CASRPGTGELFF.

This clone showed up just once. This chain connects TRBV11-2 to TRBJ2-3; 9 nucleotides match TRBD2. V lost 5 bases and J lost 0; bases outside the gene matches: 9. Looked up from germline, CDR1 is SGHAT and CDR2 is FQNNGV. The CDR3 extends over 17 amino acids. CDR3 sequence reads: CASSRGVAGASTDTQYF. In DNA, the CDR3 is TGTGCCAGCAGCCGAGGAGTAGCGGGGGCGAGCACAGATACGCAGTATTTT.

Here the CDR3 DNA reads TGTGCCTGGAGTGTGGGGACACTCCAAGAGACCCAGTACTTC. Its protein is CAWSVGTLQETQYF. The chain recombines TRBV30 with TRBJ2-5; possible D gene TRBD1, 6 bases. CDR1 and CDR2 from the germline V gene are GTSNPN and SVGIG (reference sequence). The CDR3 covers 14 residues. Trimming stripped 0 bases from V and 1 base from J, with 9 bases between.